Following are 30 T cell receptor beta chains from one sample sequenced in a study of T cells expressing NK-cell markers. Reprocessing the 5' RACE reads, TCRdb reports a single entry for every CDR3 protein and omits DNA. Its clone listing holds 300,000 or so distinct CDR3 sequences. The specimen was blood T cells: a sorted CD56 or NKG2C T cell subset, CD4+ or CD8+ T cells, or bulk PBMC T cells (not recorded which). Source of these receptors: a woman between 18 and 70 years old in good health.

This rearrangement joins TRBV12-3 or TRBV12-4 to TRBJ2-2. The length of the CDR3 is 14 residues. The CDR3 sequence: CASSSTLNTGELFF.

The rearrangement joins TRBV20-1 to TRBJ2-7. The CDR3 totals 12 residues. Germline V lookup: CDR1 DFQATT, CDR2 SNEGSKA (reference sequence). The CDR3 protein is CSAPDVSYEQYF.

The chain couples TRBV7-2 to TRBJ2-5; TCRdb's D gene call, TRBD2, goes unchecked for lack of DNA. The CDR3 totals 19 residues. CDR1 and CDR2 from the germline V gene are SGHTA and FQGNSA. This chain's CDR3 is CASSLARSSGGPLQETQYF.

This sequence joins TRBV28 and TRBJ2-3. Germline loops: CDR1 MDHEN, CDR2 SYDVKM. The CDR3 covers 14 residues. The CDR3 sequence is CASSLSAPTDTQYF.

The V call is TRBV7-2, the J call TRBJ2-5; TCRdb lists TRBD2, though no DNA is available to test this call. In germline, CDR1 is SGHTA, CDR2 FQGNSA. This CDR3 region has 16 residues. This CDR3 is CASSLALAGDQETQYF.

The chain combines TRBV9 with TRBJ2-7; TCRdb picks TRBD1, but there is no DNA to check that call. Germline V gives CDR1 SGDLS, CDR2 YYNGEE. The CDR3 extends over 15 amino acids. The CDR3 sequence: CASSVAAGSAQEQYF.

The J gene is TRBJ1-5, the V gene TRBV29-1; no DNA is available, so the TRBD1 call from TCRdb remains unchecked. Germline lookup yields CDR1 SQVTM and CDR2 ANQGSEA. This CDR3 spans 15 amino acids. The chain's CDR3 is CSAQVGRGGNQPQHF. Based on the CDR3 plus reference TRBV29-1 and TRBJ1-5, the full variable domain is SAVISQKPSRDICQRGTSLTIQCQVDSQVTMMFWYRQQPGQSLTLIATANQGSEATYESGFVIDKFPISRPNLTFSTLTVSNMSPEDSSIYLCSAQVGRGGNQPQHFGDGTRLSIL.

The rearrangement joins TRBV27 to TRBJ2-2; TCRdb reports TRBD2, a call that lacks DNA to check it against. The CDR3 consists of 18 residues. Germline V gene data show CDR1 as MNHEY and CDR2 as SMNVEV (reference sequence). CDR3 amino acids: CASTHGTSGIWYTGELFF.

The chain joins TRBV12-3 or TRBV12-4 to TRBJ1-5; TCRdb picks TRBD1, but there is no DNA to check that call. The CDR3 runs to 14 residues. The CDR3 is CASSLEGPVQPQHF.

V and J are TRBV20-1 and TRBJ2-5; TCRdb reports TRBD2, a call that lacks DNA to check it against. This CDR3 is 14 amino acids long. Per germline, CDR1 DFQATT and CDR2 SNEGSKA (reference sequence). The CDR3 reads CSAPFEAGWETQYF.

This chain links TRBV25-1 with TRBJ2-5; TCRdb gives TRBD1 as the D gene, but with no DNA this cannot be confirmed. Per the germline V gene, CDR1 is MGHDK and CDR2 is SYGVNS. The CDR3 length is 12 residues. CDR3 in amino acids: CASSFGAETQYF.

The chain joins TRBV5-1 to TRBJ2-1; the TCRdb call, TRBD1, lacks DNA for checking. The CDR3 sequence is 16 residues long. Germline CDR1 reads SGHRS; CDR2 reads YFSETQ. CDR3 residues: CASSPGDFSSYNEQFF.

J is TRBJ2-2 and V is TRBV12-3 or TRBV12-4; checking the TCRdb D call of TRBD1 is not possible without DNA. The CDR3 is 13 residues long. The chain's CDR3 is CASSPQGIGELFF.

V usage is TRBV12-3 or TRBV12-4 and J usage is TRBJ1-5; TCRdb selects TRBD1, and the lack of DNA leaves this call unchecked. This CDR3 is 14 amino acids long. CDR3 loop: CASGRGVGNQPQHF.

J is TRBJ2-1 and V is TRBV6-1; the TCRdb call, TRBD2, lacks DNA for checking. There are 16 residues in the CDR3. The germline gives CDR1 MNHNS, CDR2 SASEGT. CDR3 sequence reads: CASASGGQSSYNEQFF.

This chain links TRBV12-3 or TRBV12-4 with TRBJ1-6; TCRdb returns TRBD1, unconfirmable since there is no DNA. The CDR3 contains 15 residues. This chain's CDR3 is CASRAGTGVNSPLHF.

The chain uses TRBV29-1 and TRBJ2-1. CDR1 and CDR2 from the germline V gene are SQVTM and ANQGSEA. The CDR3 is 12 residues long. CDR3 sequence: CSVAWTVGEQFF.

The chain joins TRBV20-1 to TRBJ2-1; TCRdb's D gene call, TRBD1, goes unchecked for lack of DNA. CDR3 size: 14 residues. Germline CDR1 is DFQATT and CDR2 is SNEGSKA (reference sequence). CDR3 amino acids: CSASRGVWDNEQFF.

The J gene is TRBJ2-2, the V gene TRBV20-1; checking the TCRdb D call of TRBD2 is not possible without DNA. The CDR3 has 18 amino acids. Germline V lookup: CDR1 DFQATT, CDR2 SNEGSKA (reference sequence). Here the CDR3 reads CSATPPLAGGRRTGELFF.

J is TRBJ2-1 and V is TRBV4-2; TCRdb indicates TRBD2, and absent DNA this call remains unverified. Per germline, CDR1 LGHNA and CDR2 YNFKEQ. CDR3 length: 18 residues. CDR3: CASSQGGLAGASYNEQFF.

V gene TRBV10-2 combines with J gene TRBJ2-3; lacking DNA, the TRBD2 call made by TCRdb goes unchecked. Germline V gene sequence: CDR1 WSHSY, CDR2 SAAADI. The CDR3 loop spans 17 amino acids. This chain's CDR3 is CASRPGVGSGSPDTQYF.

This chain connects TRBV5-5 to TRBJ2-3; there is no DNA to check the TCRdb D call of TRBD2. The CDR3 covers 16 residues. The germline V gene encodes CDR1 SGHKS and CDR2 YYEKEE (reference sequence). The CDR3 reads CASSPLRAGGTDTQYF.

The V call is TRBV6-5, the J call TRBJ1-2; TCRdb outputs TRBD1, but without DNA this stays unchecked. This CDR3 region has 14 residues. CDR1 and CDR2 (germline): MNHEY, SVGAGI. This CDR3 reads CASSYGGRDYGYTF.

The chain employs TRBV6-2 or TRBV6-3 and TRBJ1-2. This CDR3 region has 12 residues. The germline gives CDR1 MNHEY, CDR2 SVGEGT. This CDR3 reads CASSDGNYGYTF.

The chain has TRBV20-1 and TRBJ2-3; TCRdb returns TRBD2, unconfirmable since there is no DNA. This CDR3 contains 21 residues. Germline CDR1 DFQATT, CDR2 SNEGSKA (reference sequence). The CDR3 loop reads CSAYPETSGGPRLMGTDTQYF.

The chain uses TRBV11-2 and TRBJ2-4; TCRdb designates TRBD2, a call that cannot be tested without DNA. The CDR3 runs 16 residues. Germline values: CDR1 SGHAT, CDR2 FQNNGV. CDR3 in amino acids: CASSLGGPGVKNIQYF.

The chain recombines TRBV3-1 with TRBJ2-7; without DNA, the TCRdb call of TRBD2 cannot be checked. The CDR3 runs to 15 residues. Germline lookup yields CDR1 LGHDT and CDR2 YNNKEL (reference sequence). The CDR3 is CASSQRLAGGPVQYF.

The chain employs TRBV5-1 and TRBJ2-1; TCRdb indicates TRBD2, and absent DNA this call remains unverified. CDR1 and CDR2 (germline): SGHRS, YFSETQ. The CDR3 runs 16 residues. CDR3 region: CASSAWTSGGVGEQFF.

J is TRBJ2-6 and V is TRBV18; the TRBD1 assignment by TCRdb is unverifiable without DNA. The CDR3 spans 15 residues. The V gene's germline CDR1 is KGHSH and CDR2 LQKENI. The chain's CDR3 is CASSSLGAGANVLTF.

V gene TRBV15 combines with J gene TRBJ2-7. CDR1 and CDR2 from the germline V gene are LNHNV and YYDKDF (reference sequence). The CDR3 loop spans 15 amino acids. CDR3 sequence: CATSRETVQSYEQYF.